These T cell receptor beta chains were read from a single sample in a study of shared clonotypes between healthy human individuals. The protocol was immunoSEQ multiplex PCR, while the TCRdb copy is restricted to in-frame clones and leaves out a portion. The profile shows 950,000 to 1,300,000 clones, about three quarters of them singletons. Input material: memory CD4+ T cells sorted from blood. These receptors were collected from a man younger than 35 in good health. Both conserved end residues are part of each CDR3. The order of the fields is clone size, J gene, D gene, V gene, CDR3 DNA, CDR3 protein. D genes are given only for firm matches. Clone size is stated in some rows and not others, as once, few, many or a class when expanded.

>NA|TRBJ1-2|TRBD1|TRBV28
TGTGCCAGTACCGGACAGGATTTAGCCCAGCGCTATGGCTACACCTTC
CASTGQDLAQRYGYTF
>NA|TRBJ1-1|TRBD1|TRBV5-6
TGTGCCAGCAGCTCAGGACAGGGGGCGCGAGCTTTCTTT
CASSSGQGARAFF
>once|TRBJ2-7|TRBD2|TRBV11-2
TGTGCCAGCAGCTTAGACTGGGCGGGGGGGACCTACGAGCAGTACTTC
CASSLDWAGGTYEQYF
>NA|TRBJ1-3|NA|TRBV30
TGTGCCTGGAATAAAGGAGGAGGGTCTGGAAACACCATATATTTT
CAWNKGGGSGNTIYF
>few|TRBJ2-3|TRBD2|TRBV7-2
TGTGCCAGCAGCTCCCGACTAGCGGGAATGGGAGATACGCAGTATTTT
CASSSRLAGMGDTQYF
>NA|TRBJ2-2|NA|TRBV7-9
TGTGCCAGCAGCTTATCCGAAGGGATCGGGGAGCTGTTTTTT
CASSLSEGIGELFF
>NA|TRBJ2-5|NA|TRBV7-2
TGTGCCAGCAGCTTATATTCAGGGCCGCGAGAGACCCAGTACTTC
CASSLYSGPRETQYF
>once|TRBJ2-2|NA|TRBV10-3
TGTGCCATCAGCTTCCAGACGGGCTCGTCCGGGGAGCTGTTTTTT
CAISFQTGSSGELFF
>NA|TRBJ2-1|NA|TRBV7-9
TGTGCCAGCAGCTTTGGGTTTAAGCGGGATGAGCAGTTCTTC
CASSFGFKRDEQFF
>NA|TRBJ1-4|NA|TRBV7-9
TGTGCCAGCAGCTTCGACAGCAATGAAAAACTGTTTTTT
CASSFDSNEKLFF
>NA|TRBJ1-1|NA|TRBV6-1
TGTGCCAGCAGTGAGAACTTCTCGAAGGGGTTCTTT
CASSENFSKGFF
>NA|TRBJ2-1|TRBD1|TRBV27
TGTGCCAGCAGTTCGACAGGGGGCCCGAGTGACAATGAGCAGTTCTTC
CASSSTGGPSDNEQFF
>NA|TRBJ2-5|NA|TRBV7-2
TGTGCCAGCAGCTGGTTGAGAGGTCTCCAAGAGACCCAGTACTTC
CASSWLRGLQETQYF
>NA|TRBJ1-1|NA|TRBV11-2
TGTGCCAGCAGCAACTGGCGGGGCCGGGCAGGTGAAGCTTTCTTT
CASSNWRGRAGEAFF
>few|TRBJ1-6|NA|TRBV25-1
TGTGCCAGCAGCGCCGGGACGGCTTATTCACCCCTCCACTTT
CASSAGTAYSPLHF
>NA|TRBJ2-7|NA|TRBV5-1
TGCGCCAGCAGCTCCGGGACTGCCCCCTACGAGCAGTACTTC
CASSSGTAPYEQYF
>NA|TRBJ1-6|NA|TRBV12-5
TGTGCTAGTGGTTTGGGGCAGAGTTATTCACCCCTCCACTTT
CASGLGQSYSPLHF
>once|TRBJ1-2|TRBD1|TRBV9
TGTGCCAGCAGCCCTGGACAGGGAAACTATGGCTACACCTTC
CASSPGQGNYGYTF
>NA|TRBJ2-7|NA|TRBV28
TGTGCCAGCAGTTTAAAGAGGGGGCAGTACTTC
CASSLKRGQYF
>NA|TRBJ2-1|NA|TRBV4-1
TGCGCCAGCAGCCAAGCGTCCTACAATGAGCAGTTCTTC
CASSQASYNEQFF
>NA|TRBJ2-2|TRBD1|TRBV2
TGTGCCAGGGGACAGTCAGCGAACACCGGGGAGCTGTTTTTT
CARGQSANTGELFF
>NA|TRBJ1-2|NA|TRBV7-6
TGTGCCAGCAGCTCCTCGGGGAGCAACTATGGCTACACCTTC
CASSSSGSNYGYTF
>NA|TRBJ2-5|TRBD2|TRBV9
TGTGCCAGCAGCGTAGTCGACGGGGGGGCGCTAAGTGAGACCCAGTACTTC
CASSVVDGGALSETQYF
>few|TRBJ2-3|NA|TRBV5-1
TGCGCCAGCAGCTTGGGGGAGATCACAGATACGCAGTATTTT
CASSLGEITDTQYF
>NA|TRBJ1-5|NA|TRBV25-1
TGTGCCAGCAGTGCACACGCTTCGCAGACACCTAATCAGCCCCAGCATTTT
CASSAHASQTPNQPQHF
>NA|TRBJ2-7|NA|TRBV10-1
TGCGCCAGCAGTGAGGGAGGGGGGGGAAAGCAGTACTTC
CASSEGGGGKQYF
>many|TRBJ1-2|NA|TRBV5-4
TGTGCCAGCAGCTTGGGTGCAGCCGGCTACACCTTC
CASSLGAAGYTF
>once|TRBJ1-6|NA|TRBV7-9
TGTGCCAGCAGCCAACCACAGATATTCTATAATTCACCCCTCCACTTT
CASSQPQIFYNSPLHF
>NA|TRBJ2-3|NA|TRBV6-6
TGTGCCAGCAGTTACTCAAGTCTCCACACAGATACGCAGTATTTT
CASSYSSLHTDTQYF
>NA|TRBJ1-3|NA|TRBV19
TGTGCCAGTAGTATTGAAGGTTCTGGAAACACCATATATTTT
CASSIEGSGNTIYF
>NA|TRBJ2-3|NA|TRBV11-3
TGTGCCAGCAGCTTAGAGGTCACAGATACGCAGTATTTT
CASSLEVTDTQYF
>NA|TRBJ2-5|NA|TRBV5-1
TGCGCCAGCAGCTTGATGTTAGGCGGGAGTCAGGGGCAAGAGACCCAGTACTTC
CASSLMLGGSQGQETQYF
>NA|TRBJ1-6|NA|TRBV19
TGTGCCAGTAGTATCGGCGGGGAGGGCCAGAGAATGAATTCACCCCTCCACTTT
CASSIGGEGQRMNSPLHF
>NA|TRBJ1-2|NA|TRBV28
TGTGCCAGCAGCCGACAGAACTATGGCTACACCTTC
CASSRQNYGYTF
>NA|TRBJ2-7|NA|TRBV9
TGTGCCAGCAGCGTAGCCCCAGGGAACTTGGGAGGCGAGCAGTACTTC
CASSVAPGNLGGEQYF
>NA|TRBJ1-4|TRBD1|TRBV5-6
TGTGCCAGCAGCTTGGACAGGGGCAGTACGGATGAAAAACTGTTTTTT
CASSLDRGSTDEKLFF
>NA|TRBJ1-4|NA|TRBV6-5
TGTGCCAGCAGTTACATATCCGGAACTAATGAAAAACTGTTTTTT
CASSYISGTNEKLFF
>NA|TRBJ2-3|TRBD2|TRBV27
TGTGCCAGCCGTAGCGGGGGGGCGGGCACAGATACGCAGTATTTT
CASRSGGAGTDTQYF
>NA|TRBJ1-2|NA|TRBV2
TGTGCCAGCTCCTTCTCTAACTATGGCTACACCTTC
CASSFSNYGYTF
>NA|TRBJ1-2|TRBD1|TRBV7-2
TGTGCCAGCAGCTACACCGGGACAGCGAACTATGGCTACACCTTC
CASSYTGTANYGYTF
>NA|TRBJ1-5|NA|TRBV7-8
TGTGCCAGCAGCTTATCCGCAGGGGCCAATCAGCCCCAGCATTTT
CASSLSAGANQPQHF
>NA|TRBJ2-3|NA|TRBV29-1
TGCAGCGCCGAGGGGGAGGCCCACACAGATACGCAGTATTTT
CSAEGEAHTDTQYF
>NA|TRBJ2-7|TRBD1|TRBV18
TGTGCCAGCTCTAGCGACAGGGCCTATGAGCAGTACTTC
CASSSDRAYEQYF
>many|TRBJ1-2|TRBD1|TRBV30
TGTGCCTGGAGTGTAACAGGGGGCAACTATGGCTACACCTTC
CAWSVTGGNYGYTF
>few|TRBJ2-5|TRBD2|TRBV4-3
TGCGCCAGCAGCCAGGGACTAGCGGGAGACGTATACTTC
CASSQGLAGDVYF
>NA|TRBJ1-2|NA|TRBV6-6
TGTGCCAGCAGTGCGATACGGGGGGCGGCTGGCTACACCTTC
CASSAIRGAAGYTF
>NA|TRBJ2-5|NA|TRBV5-4
TGTGCCAGCAGCTCACGCAGCCAAGAGACCCAGTACTTC
CASSSRSQETQYF
>NA|TRBJ1-2|TRBD1|TRBV7-9
TGTGCCAGCAGCCGACCGGGACAGGGGGCCCCCTATGGCTACACCTTC
CASSRPGQGAPYGYTF
>NA|TRBJ1-6|NA|TRBV6-1
TGTGCCAGCAGTGAAAGGACAGCCTATAATTCACCCCTCCACTTT
CASSERTAYNSPLHF
>once|TRBJ2-7|TRBD1|TRBV6-6
TGTGCCAGCAGTGACACCGGGACAGGGGACTACGAGCAGTACTTC
CASSDTGTGDYEQYF
>NA|TRBJ1-2|TRBD1|TRBV6-6
TGTGCCAGCAGTTACCAACAGGGGGACCGGTATGGCTACACCTTC
CASSYQQGDRYGYTF
>NA|TRBJ1-1|NA|TRBV5-1
TGCGCCAGCAGCTTGGACAGGGAGGACACTGAAGCTTTCTTT
CASSLDREDTEAFF
>NA|TRBJ2-7|NA|TRBV4-1
TGCGCCAGCAGCCAAGTCCTTTCCCAATCCGTGGGGTACGAGCAGTACTTC
CASSQVLSQSVGYEQYF
>few|TRBJ2-2|NA|TRBV5-8
TGTGCCAGCAGCTTAGGAGGAAAGTTCACCGGGGAGCTGTTTTTT
CASSLGGKFTGELFF
>few|TRBJ1-1|NA|TRBV5-1
TGCGCCAGCAGTCCGAGCGGGCCGAACACTGAAGCTTTCTTT
CASSPSGPNTEAFF
>few|TRBJ2-5|NA|TRBV4-3
TGCGCCAGCAGCCAGATACTGGCAGGGGAGGGAGAGACCCAGTACTTC
CASSQILAGEGETQYF
>NA|TRBJ1-6|TRBD1|TRBV5-4
TGTGCCAGCAGCCCTTTTGGGACAGGCTATAATTCACCCCTCCACTTT
CASSPFGTGYNSPLHF
>NA|TRBJ2-1|NA|TRBV7-2
TGTGCCAGCAGCTTAGGGGCGGGGCCGAGGAATGAGCAGTTCTTC
CASSLGAGPRNEQFF
>NA|TRBJ1-2|TRBD1|TRBV29-1
TGCAGCGTTGAAAGTCTGGGACAGGGGGACTATGGCTACACCTTC
CSVESLGQGDYGYTF